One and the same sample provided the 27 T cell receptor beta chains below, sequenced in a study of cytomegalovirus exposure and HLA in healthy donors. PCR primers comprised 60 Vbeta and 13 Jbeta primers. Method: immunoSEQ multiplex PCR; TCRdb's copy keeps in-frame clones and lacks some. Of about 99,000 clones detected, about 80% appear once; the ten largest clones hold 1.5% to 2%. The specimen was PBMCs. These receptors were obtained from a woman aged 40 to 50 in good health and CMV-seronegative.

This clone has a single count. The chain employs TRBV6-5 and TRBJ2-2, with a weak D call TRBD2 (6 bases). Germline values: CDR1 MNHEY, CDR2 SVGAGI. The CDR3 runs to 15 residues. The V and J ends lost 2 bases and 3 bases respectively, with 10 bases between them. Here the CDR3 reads CASSYTGEYTGELFF. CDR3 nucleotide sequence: TGTGCCAGCAGTTACACGGGAGAGTACACCGGGGAGCTGTTTTTT.

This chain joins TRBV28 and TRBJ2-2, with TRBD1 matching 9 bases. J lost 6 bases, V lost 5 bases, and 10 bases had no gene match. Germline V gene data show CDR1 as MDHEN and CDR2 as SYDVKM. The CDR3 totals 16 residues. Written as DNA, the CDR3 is TGTGCCAGCAGTACATACAGGGGGCGCAGAGCCGGGGAGCTGTTTTTT. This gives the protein CASSTYRGRRAGELFF.

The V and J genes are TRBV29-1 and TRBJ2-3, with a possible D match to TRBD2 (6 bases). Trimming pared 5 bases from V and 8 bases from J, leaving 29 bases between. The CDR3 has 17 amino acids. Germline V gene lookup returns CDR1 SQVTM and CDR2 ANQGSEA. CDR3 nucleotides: TGCAGCGTTCTGCCTTCCTCTTACGGCGGGAAAACGGTTACGCAGTATTTT. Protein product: CSVLPSSYGGKTVTQYF.

As DNA, the CDR3 is TGTGCCAGCAGTACTCGACAGGCCGCAGATACGCAGTATTTT. Its translation is CASSTRQAADTQYF. This chain connects TRBV28 to TRBJ2-3, with a possible D match to TRBD1 (6 bases). V was clipped by 5 bases and J by 4 bases, with 13 bases between them. This CDR3 has 14 amino acids. Per the germline V gene, CDR1 is MDHEN and CDR2 is SYDVKM.

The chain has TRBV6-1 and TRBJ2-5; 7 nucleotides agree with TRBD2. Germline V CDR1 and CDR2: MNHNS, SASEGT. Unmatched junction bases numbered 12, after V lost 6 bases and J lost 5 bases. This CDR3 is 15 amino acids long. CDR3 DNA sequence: TGTGCCAGCAGACGAGCGGGATCCATCGGGGAGACCCAGTACTTC. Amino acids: CASRRAGSIGETQYF.

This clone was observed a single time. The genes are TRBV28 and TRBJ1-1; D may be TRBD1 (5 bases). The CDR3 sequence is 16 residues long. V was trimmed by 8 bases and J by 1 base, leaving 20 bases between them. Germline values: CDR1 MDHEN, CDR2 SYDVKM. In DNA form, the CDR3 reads TGTGCCAGCGTACCCACCCGGGGGATACCGAACACTGAAGCTTTCTTT. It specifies CASVPTRGIPNTEAFF.

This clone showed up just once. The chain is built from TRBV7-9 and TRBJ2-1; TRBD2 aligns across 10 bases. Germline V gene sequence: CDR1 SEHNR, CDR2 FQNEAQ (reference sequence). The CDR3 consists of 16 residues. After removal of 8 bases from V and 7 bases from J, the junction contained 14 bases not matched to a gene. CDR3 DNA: TGTGCCAGCTTCCCCCACCTAGCGGGAGTTGAAAATGAGCAGTTCTTC. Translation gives CASFPHLAGVENEQFF.

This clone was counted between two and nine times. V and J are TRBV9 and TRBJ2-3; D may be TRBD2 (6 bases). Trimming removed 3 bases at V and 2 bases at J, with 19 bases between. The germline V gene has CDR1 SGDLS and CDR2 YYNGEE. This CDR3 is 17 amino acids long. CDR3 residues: CASSGLEGSHHTDTQYF. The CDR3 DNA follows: TGTGCCAGCAGCGGGTTGGAGGGAAGTCACCACACAGATACGCAGTATTTT.

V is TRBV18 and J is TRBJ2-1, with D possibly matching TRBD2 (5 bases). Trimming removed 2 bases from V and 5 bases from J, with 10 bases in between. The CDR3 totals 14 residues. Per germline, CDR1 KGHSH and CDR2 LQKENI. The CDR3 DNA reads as TGTGCCAGCTCACCAACTCTCGGGGACAATGAGCAGTTCTTC. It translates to CASSPTLGDNEQFF.

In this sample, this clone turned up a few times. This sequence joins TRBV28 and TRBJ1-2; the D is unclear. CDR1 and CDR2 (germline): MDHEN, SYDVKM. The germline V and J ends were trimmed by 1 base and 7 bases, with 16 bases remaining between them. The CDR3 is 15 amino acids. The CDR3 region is CASSLFGPAEGGYTF. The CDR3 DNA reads TGTGCCAGCAGTTTATTCGGGCCAGCCGAGGGTGGCTACACCTTC.

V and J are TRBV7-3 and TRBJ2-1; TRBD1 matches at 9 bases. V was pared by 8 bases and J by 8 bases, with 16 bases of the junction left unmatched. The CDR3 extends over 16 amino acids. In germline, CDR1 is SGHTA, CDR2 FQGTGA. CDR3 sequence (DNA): TGTGCCAGCTCCCCGGGGACAGGGATTTTTAGAGATGAGCAGTTCTTC. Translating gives CASSPGTGIFRDEQFF.

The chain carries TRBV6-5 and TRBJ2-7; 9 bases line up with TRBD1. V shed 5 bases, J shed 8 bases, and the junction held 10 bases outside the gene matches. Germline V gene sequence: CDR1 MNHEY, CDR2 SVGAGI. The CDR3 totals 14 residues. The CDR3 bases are TGTGCCAGCAGTCCAGGGGACAGGGCTACCAAGCAGTACTTC. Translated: CASSPGDRATKQYF.

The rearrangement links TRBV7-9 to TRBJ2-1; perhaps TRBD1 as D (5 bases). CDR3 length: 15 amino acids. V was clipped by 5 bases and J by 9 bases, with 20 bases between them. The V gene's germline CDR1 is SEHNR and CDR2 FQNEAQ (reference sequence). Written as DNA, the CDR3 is TGTGCCAGCAGCCTAACCGTAGGGGCCCGCGGTGAGCAGTTCTTC. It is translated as CASSLTVGARGEQFF.

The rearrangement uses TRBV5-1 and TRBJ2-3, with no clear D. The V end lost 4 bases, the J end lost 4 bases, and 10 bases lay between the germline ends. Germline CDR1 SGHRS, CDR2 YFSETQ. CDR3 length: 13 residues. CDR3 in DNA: TGCGCCAGCAGCCTTCGTTCCGCAGATACGCAGTATTTT. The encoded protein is CASSLRSADTQYF.

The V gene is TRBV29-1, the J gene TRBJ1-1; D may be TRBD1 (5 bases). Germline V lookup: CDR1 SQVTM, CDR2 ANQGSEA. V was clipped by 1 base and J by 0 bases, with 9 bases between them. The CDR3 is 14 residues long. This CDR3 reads CSVEGGLMNTEAFF. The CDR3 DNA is TGCAGCGTTGAAGGGGGACTGATGAACACTGAAGCTTTCTTT.

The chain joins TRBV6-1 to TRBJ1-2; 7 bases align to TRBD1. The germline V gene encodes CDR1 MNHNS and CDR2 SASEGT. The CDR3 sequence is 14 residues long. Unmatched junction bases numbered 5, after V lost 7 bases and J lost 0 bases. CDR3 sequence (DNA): TGTGCCAGCACCGGGACAGCCTCTAACTATGGCTACACCTTC. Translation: CASTGTASNYGYTF.

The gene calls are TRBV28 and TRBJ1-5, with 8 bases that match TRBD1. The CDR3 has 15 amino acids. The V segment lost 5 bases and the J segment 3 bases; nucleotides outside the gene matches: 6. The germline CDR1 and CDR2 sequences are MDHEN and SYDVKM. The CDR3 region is CASSPDRVNNQPQHF. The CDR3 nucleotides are TGTGCCAGCAGTCCGGACAGGGTAAACAATCAGCCCCAGCATTTT.

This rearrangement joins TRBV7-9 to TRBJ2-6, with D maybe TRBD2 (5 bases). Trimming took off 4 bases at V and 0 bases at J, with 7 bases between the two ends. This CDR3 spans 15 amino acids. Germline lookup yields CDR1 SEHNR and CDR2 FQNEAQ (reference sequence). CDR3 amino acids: CASSSEGSGANVLTF. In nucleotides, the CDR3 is TGTGCCAGCAGCTCTGAGGGCTCTGGGGCCAACGTCCTGACTTTC.

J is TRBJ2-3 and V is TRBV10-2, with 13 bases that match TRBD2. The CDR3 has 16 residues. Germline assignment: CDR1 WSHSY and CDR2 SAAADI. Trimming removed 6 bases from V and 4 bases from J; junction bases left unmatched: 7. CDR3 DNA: TGCGCCAGCAGCCAAACAGGACTAGCGGGAGCAGATACGCAGTATTTT. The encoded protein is CASSQTGLAGADTQYF.

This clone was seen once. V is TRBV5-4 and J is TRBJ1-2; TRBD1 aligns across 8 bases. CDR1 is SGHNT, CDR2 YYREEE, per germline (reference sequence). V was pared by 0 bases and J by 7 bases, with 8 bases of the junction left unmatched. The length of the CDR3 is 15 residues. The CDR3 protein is CASSLGQGQRGGYTF. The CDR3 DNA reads TGTGCCAGCAGCTTGGGACAGGGGCAGAGAGGTGGCTACACCTTC.

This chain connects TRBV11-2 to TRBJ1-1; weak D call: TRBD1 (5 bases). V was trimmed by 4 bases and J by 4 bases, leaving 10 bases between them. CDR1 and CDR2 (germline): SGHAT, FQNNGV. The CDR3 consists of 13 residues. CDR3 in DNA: TGTGCCAGCAGCTGGGGGGTTTCCACTGAAGCTTTCTTT. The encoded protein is CASSWGVSTEAFF.

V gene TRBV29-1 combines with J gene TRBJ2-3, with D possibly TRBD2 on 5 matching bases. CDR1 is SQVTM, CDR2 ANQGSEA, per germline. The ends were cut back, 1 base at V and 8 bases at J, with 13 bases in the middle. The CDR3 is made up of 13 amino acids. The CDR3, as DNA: TGCAGCGTTGAAGGGGGAGTCGGGCGTACGCAGTATTTT. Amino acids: CSVEGGVGRTQYF.

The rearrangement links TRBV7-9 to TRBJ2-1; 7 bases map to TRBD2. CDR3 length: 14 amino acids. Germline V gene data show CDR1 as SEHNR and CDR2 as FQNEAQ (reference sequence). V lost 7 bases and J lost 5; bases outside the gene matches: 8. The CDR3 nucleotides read TGTGCCAGCATCTTCGGGCTAGCGGACAATGAGCAGTTCTTC. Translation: CASIFGLADNEQFF.

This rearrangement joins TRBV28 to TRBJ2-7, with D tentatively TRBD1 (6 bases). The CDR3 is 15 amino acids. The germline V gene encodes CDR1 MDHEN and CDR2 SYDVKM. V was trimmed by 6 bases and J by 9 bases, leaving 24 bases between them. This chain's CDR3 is CASRLQGVGAIGQYF. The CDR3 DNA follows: TGTGCCAGCAGGCTACAGGGAGTCGGAGCTATAGGGCAGTACTTC.

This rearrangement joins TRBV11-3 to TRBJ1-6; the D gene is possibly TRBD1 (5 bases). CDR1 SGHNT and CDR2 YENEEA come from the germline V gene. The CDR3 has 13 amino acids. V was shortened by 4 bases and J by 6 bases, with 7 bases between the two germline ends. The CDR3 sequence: CASSSDSNSPLHF. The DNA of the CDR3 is TGTGCCAGCAGCTCCGACAGTAATTCACCCCTCCACTTT. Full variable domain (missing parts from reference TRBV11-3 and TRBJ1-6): EAGVVQSPRYKIIEKKQPVAFWCNPISGHNTLYWYLQNLGQGPELLIRYENEEAVDDSQLPKDRFSAERLKGVDSTLKIQPAELGDSAVYLCASSSDSNSPLHFGNGTRLTVT.

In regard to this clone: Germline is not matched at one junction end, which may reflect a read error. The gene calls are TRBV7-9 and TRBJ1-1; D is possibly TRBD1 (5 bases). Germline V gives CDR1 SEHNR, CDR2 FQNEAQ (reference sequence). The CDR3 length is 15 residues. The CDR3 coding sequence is TGTTCCAGCAGCGGATTAGATCAGGGTAACACTGAAGCTTTCTTT. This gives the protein CSSSGLDQGNTEAFF.

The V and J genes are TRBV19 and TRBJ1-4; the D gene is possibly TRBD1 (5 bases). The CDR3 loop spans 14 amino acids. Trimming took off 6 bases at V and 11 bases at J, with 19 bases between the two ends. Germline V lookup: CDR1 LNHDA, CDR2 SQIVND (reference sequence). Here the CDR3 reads CASRTTGNWLKLFF. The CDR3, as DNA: TGTGCCAGTAGAACTACAGGAAACTGGCTGAAACTGTTTTTT. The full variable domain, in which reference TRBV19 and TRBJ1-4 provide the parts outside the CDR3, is DGGITQSPKYLFRKEGQNVTLSCEQNLNHDAMYWYRQDPGQGLRLIYYSQIVNDFQKGDIAEGYSVSREKKESFPLTVTSAQKNPTAFYLCASRTTGNWLKLFFGSGTQLSVL.